One and the same sample provided the 10 T cell receptor beta chains below, sequenced in a study of shared clonotypes between healthy human individuals. TCRdb keeps only in-frame clones here, not all; method: immunoSEQ multiplex PCR. The sample records around 600,000 clones, about 97% being singletons. Material for sequencing was naive CD4+ T cells sorted from blood. Stated subset: CD45RA+ positively selected. Receptors were obtained from a woman aged 30 to 39 in good health.

The V call is TRBV11-2, the J call TRBJ2-7, with a possible D match to TRBD2 (6 bases). Germline values: CDR1 SGHAT, CDR2 FQNNGV. Trimming pared 3 bases from V and 0 bases from J, leaving 18 bases between. The CDR3 totals 17 residues. CDR3 amino acids: CASSFSGSVRLSYEQYF. The CDR3, as DNA: TGTGCCAGCAGCTTTAGCGGTTCCGTAAGGCTCTCCTACGAGCAGTACTTC.

J is TRBJ1-5 and V is TRBV5-1; D unresolved. This CDR3 has 13 amino acids. CDR1 and CDR2 (germline): SGHRS, YFSETQ. V lost 8 bases to trimming and J lost 3 bases, with 12 bases between them. This CDR3 is CARLRKINQPQHF. DNA for the CDR3: TGCGCCAGATTAAGAAAGATCAATCAGCCCCAGCATTTT. The variable domain in full, completed from reference TRBV5-1 and TRBJ1-5, reads KAGVTQTPRYLIKTRGQQVTLSCSPISGHRSVSWYQQTPGQGLQFLFEYFSETQRNKGNFPGRFSGRQFSNSRSEMNVSTLELGDSALYLCARLRKINQPQHFGDGTRLSIL.

This clone was seen once. V usage is TRBV19 and J usage is TRBJ2-5; D possibly matches TRBD1 or TRBD2 (5 bases each). Germline V gene sequence: CDR1 LNHDA, CDR2 SQIVND (reference sequence). V lost 2 bases and J lost 5, with 12 bases in between. This CDR3 is 14 amino acids long. The CDR3 DNA sequence: TGTGCCAGTAGTATACCGGGACCTCAGGAGACCCAGTACTTC. Its protein product is CASSIPGPQETQYF.

The J gene is TRBJ1-2, the V gene TRBV5-1, with 8 positions matching TRBD1. The CDR3 is 15 amino acids. Germline V CDR1 and CDR2: SGHRS, YFSETQ. After removal of 4 bases from V and 2 bases from J, the junction contained 7 bases not matched to a gene. In DNA form, the CDR3 reads TGCGCCAGCAGCCCTCGGACAGGGCTAAACTATGGCTACACCTTC. This gives the protein CASSPRTGLNYGYTF.

The V call is TRBV5-1, the J call TRBJ2-3, with 11 bases lining up with TRBD2. V lost 5 bases and J lost 0; bases outside the gene matches: 5. CDR1 and CDR2 from the germline V gene are SGHRS and YFSETQ. The CDR3 is 16 residues long. CDR3 DNA: TGCGCCAGCAGGAGACTAGCGGGGCTTAGCACAGATACGCAGTATTTT. Its translation: CASRRLAGLSTDTQYF.

The CDR3 region has the DNA TGTGCCAGCAGTTACGAGGGACAGCTGAACACTGAAGCTTTCTTT. It is translated as CASSYEGQLNTEAFF. The genes are TRBV6-5 and TRBJ1-1; 7 bases match TRBD1. Germline CDR1 and CDR2: MNHEY and SVGAGI. The CDR3 covers 15 residues. J was trimmed by 0 bases and V by 2 bases; bases with no gene match: 3.

The genes are TRBV28 and TRBJ2-3; no reliable D call. The CDR3 has 14 amino acids. V lost 5 bases, J lost 3 bases, and 12 bases lay in between. From germline, CDR1 is MDHEN and CDR2 SYDVKM. The chain's CDR3 is CASSLPSWTDTQYF. The CDR3 DNA sequence: TGTGCCAGCAGTCTCCCGTCTTGGACAGATACGCAGTATTTT.

CDR3 in DNA: TGTGCCAGTAGTATAGCCGGGAGGAGGGCTCCCTACAATGAGCAGTTCTTC. Protein sequence: CASSIAGRRAPYNEQFF. The chain links TRBV19 to TRBJ2-1; 7 bases fit TRBD2. CDR3 length: 17 residues. With V trimmed by 1 base and J by 2 bases, 8 bases remained unmatched. CDR1 is LNHDA and CDR2 is SQIVND in the germline V gene (reference sequence). The full variable domain, in which reference TRBV19 and TRBJ2-1 provide the parts outside the CDR3, is DGGITQSPKYLFRKEGQNVTLSCEQNLNHDAMYWYRQDPGQGLRLIYYSQIVNDFQKGDIAEGYSVSREKKESFPLTVTSAQKNPTAFYLCASSIAGRRAPYNEQFFGPGTRLTVL.

The chain has TRBV7-8 and TRBJ2-7; 8 bases line up with TRBD1. The CDR3 runs to 14 residues. Germline values: CDR1 SGHVS, CDR2 FQNEAQ. J was trimmed by 0 bases and V by 5 bases; bases with no gene match: 3. The CDR3, as DNA: TGTGCCAGCAGCCGGACAGGGAGCTCCTACGAGCAGTACTTC. It specifies CASSRTGSSYEQYF.

The chain joins TRBV7-2 to TRBJ2-5, with D unresolved. The ends were cut back, 6 bases at V and 2 bases at J, with 16 bases in the middle. Germline assignment: CDR1 SGHTA and CDR2 FQGNSA. The CDR3 contains 15 residues. The CDR3 loop is CASSPRRLGQETQYF. DNA for the CDR3: TGTGCCAGCAGTCCACGCCGGTTGGGGCAAGAGACCCAGTACTTC.